Following are 12 T cell receptor beta chains from one sample sequenced in a study of T cells in women clearing cervical HPV infection. The table came from immunoSEQ multiplex PCR; TCRdb's copy has only in-frame clones and leaves some out. The clone table shows about 40,000 clones, with the ten largest holding around 4.5%. The sequenced sample consisted of blood buffy coat. The receptors come from a woman aged 18 to 69 with a cervical HPV16 infection that either progressed to CIN3+ or cleared (not recorded which).

For this clone: The CDR3 is cut off 3 residues early in the read; its end comes from the germline J gene. This chain uses TRBV5-1 with TRBJ2-4, with no clear D. V shed 0 bases and J shed 2 bases, with 6 bases lying between them. Germline CDR1 SGHRS, CDR2 YFSETQ. The CDR3 covers 14 residues. Here the CDR3 reads CASSLGLTKNIQYF. CDR3 DNA, as far as it was read: TGCGCCAGCAGCTTGGGACTGACCAAAAACATT.

On this clone itself: Read data end 3 residues before the CDR3 end; the end is taken from the germline J gene. The chain joins TRBV20-1 to TRBJ1-1; the D is unclear. Germline V gene data show CDR1 as DFQATT and CDR2 as SNEGSKA (reference sequence). V gave up 1 base and J gave up 1 base, with 7 bases separating them. The CDR3 sequence is 13 residues long. The CDR3 loop is CSARASENTEAFF. The CDR3 bases that were read are TGCAGTGCTAGAGCATCAGAGAACACTGAA.

About this clone: The CDR3 extends 3 residues past the end of the read, so its final part is completed from the germline J gene. The chain carries TRBV14 and TRBJ1-2, with no clear D. The CDR3 has 16 residues. Germline CDR1 and CDR2: SGHDN and FVKESK. V lost 0 bases and J lost 2, with 13 bases in between. This CDR3 reads CASSQEFATTNYGYTF. Partial CDR3 DNA: TGTGCCAGCAGCCAAGAGTTTGCGACAACGAACTATGGC.

As for this clone: Coverage ceases 3 residues before the CDR3 finishes, and the germline J gene fills in the end. The rearrangement links TRBV2 to TRBJ2-5; TRBD1 agrees at 11 bases. CDR1 SNHLY and CDR2 FYNNEI come from the germline V gene. This CDR3 region has 14 residues. With V trimmed by 5 bases and J by 5 bases, 4 bases remained unmatched. The CDR3 bases that were read are TGTGCCAGCAGTTCCGGGACAGGGGGGGAGACC. Its translation: CASSSGTGGET. The whole CDR3 protein is CASSSGTGGETQYF.

A remark on this clone: The read finishes 3 residues shy of the CDR3 end, and the germline J gene is used to complete it. The V gene is TRBV5-5, the J gene TRBJ1-5; weak D call: TRBD1 (5 bases). Trimming removed 0 bases at V and 1 base at J, with 8 bases between. The CDR3 has 15 amino acids. Germline V CDR1 and CDR2: SGHKS, YYEKEE (reference sequence). CDR3 DNA, as far as it was read: TGTGCCAGCAGCTTGGATACAGGAAGCAATCAGCCC. Its protein is CASSLDTGSNQP. The entire CDR3 reads CASSLDTGSNQPQHF.

In the case of this clone: Sequencing ends 3 residues short of the CDR3 end; the germline J gene provides the rest. The chain links TRBV7-3 to TRBJ2-5; 7 bases match TRBD2. V was clipped by 1 base and J by 5 bases; unmatched bases: 10. Germline V CDR1 and CDR2: SGHTA, FQGTGA. CDR3 length equals 16 residues. CDR3 in amino acids: CASSLRQAGSGETQYF. CDR3 bases read: TGTGCCAGCAGCTTAAGACAAGCGGGGAGTGGTGAGACC. The complete variable domain, with remaining parts taken from reference TRBV7-3 and TRBJ2-5, reads GAGVSQTPSNKVTEKGKYVELRCDPISGHTALYWYRQSLGQGPEFLIYFQGTGAADDSGLPNDRFFAVRPEGSVSTLKIQRTERGDSAVYLCASSLRQAGSGETQYFGPGTRLLVL.

A note on this clone: The sequence runs out 3 residues before the end of the CDR3; the remainder is reconstructed from the germline J gene. This chain connects TRBV19 to TRBJ1-6, with D perhaps matching TRBD1 (6 bases). Germline CDR1 LNHDA, CDR2 SQIVND (reference sequence). V lost 5 bases, J lost 5 bases, and 19 bases lay in between. This CDR3 comprises 17 residues. The CDR3 loop reads CASSERPNRVNNSPLHF. The sequenced part of the CDR3 DNA is TGTGCCAGTAGTGAACGACCCAACAGGGTGAATAATTCACCC.

Concerning this clone: The CDR3 end falls 3 residues outside the read, so it is completed with the germline J gene. The chain combines TRBV6-4 with TRBJ1-2; the D is unclear. The CDR3 is 11 amino acids. V was cut by 3 bases and J by 7 bases, with 6 bases left in between. Germline CDR1 is MRHNA and CDR2 is SNTAGT. The part of the CDR3 DNA that was read is TGTGCCAGCAGTGAGGCAGGTGGC. Its translation: CASSEAGG. The whole CDR3 sequence reads CASSEAGGYTF.

The DNA read from the CDR3 is TGTGCCAGCAGCTTGAACCCGCTGGGGGCTCAGCCC. Protein: CASSLNPLGAQP. The entire CDR3 protein reads CASSLNPLGAQPQHF. V and J are TRBV5-5 and TRBJ1-5; D might be TRBD1 (6 bases). The read stops 3 residues short of the end of the CDR3; the missing end is completed from the germline J gene. Trimming removed 1 base from V and 6 bases from J, with 14 bases in between. Germline values: CDR1 SGHKS, CDR2 YYEKEE (reference sequence). The CDR3 has 15 residues.

As regards this clone: The read stops 3 residues short of the end of the CDR3; the missing end is completed from the germline J gene. The chain links TRBV13 to TRBJ2-7; TRBD1 matches 10 bases. CDR3 length: 16 amino acids. Germline loops: CDR1 PRHDT, CDR2 FYEKMQ (reference sequence). The V gene end was trimmed by 4 bases and the J gene end by 2 bases; junction bases not matched to a gene: 8. The CDR3 bases that were read are TGTGCCAGCAGCTCGACCGGGACAGGGGTCACCTACGAG. Its protein product is CASSSTGTGVTYE. The entire CDR3 sequence reads CASSSTGTGVTYEQYF. Together with reference TRBV13 and TRBJ2-7, the CDR3 gives the full variable domain: AAGVIQSPRHLIKEKRETATLKCYPIPRHDTVYWYQQGPGQDPQFLISFYEKMQSDKGSIPDRFSAQQFSDYHSELNMSSLELGDSALYFCASSSTGTGVTYEQYFGPGTRLTVT.

Concerning this clone itself: The CDR3 end lies 3 residues beyond the end of the read and is filled in from the germline J gene. The rearrangement uses TRBV5-1 and TRBJ1-1, with D unresolved. Trimming took off 1 base at V and 3 bases at J, with 10 bases between the two ends. Per the germline V gene, CDR1 is SGHRS and CDR2 is YFSETQ. This CDR3 spans 14 amino acids. CDR3 DNA, as far as it was read: TGCGCCAGCAGCTTGAGTAGTACAGACACTGAA. Its protein is CASSLSSTDTE. Given in full, the CDR3 is CASSLSSTDTEAFF. The full variable domain, its missing parts supplied by reference TRBV5-1 and TRBJ1-1, is KAGVTQTPRYLIKTRGQQVTLSCSPISGHRSVSWYQQTPGQGLQFLFEYFSETQRNKGNFPGRFSGRQFSNSRSEMNVSTLELGDSALYLCASSLSSTDTEAFFGQGTRLTVV.

Worth noting for this clone: The CDR3 goes on 3 residues after the read ends, and that part is filled in from the germline J gene. The genes are TRBV27 and TRBJ2-3; TRBD2 agrees at 13 bases. The length of the CDR3 is 17 residues. J was trimmed by 2 bases and V by 2 bases; bases with no gene match: 4. Germline V gene sequence: CDR1 MNHEY, CDR2 SMNVEV (reference sequence). Incomplete CDR3 DNA: TGTGCCAGCAGTTTAGTGGGACTAGCGGGGAACACAGATACG. This sequence encodes CASSLVGLAGNTDT. The CDR3 in full is CASSLVGLAGNTDTQYF.